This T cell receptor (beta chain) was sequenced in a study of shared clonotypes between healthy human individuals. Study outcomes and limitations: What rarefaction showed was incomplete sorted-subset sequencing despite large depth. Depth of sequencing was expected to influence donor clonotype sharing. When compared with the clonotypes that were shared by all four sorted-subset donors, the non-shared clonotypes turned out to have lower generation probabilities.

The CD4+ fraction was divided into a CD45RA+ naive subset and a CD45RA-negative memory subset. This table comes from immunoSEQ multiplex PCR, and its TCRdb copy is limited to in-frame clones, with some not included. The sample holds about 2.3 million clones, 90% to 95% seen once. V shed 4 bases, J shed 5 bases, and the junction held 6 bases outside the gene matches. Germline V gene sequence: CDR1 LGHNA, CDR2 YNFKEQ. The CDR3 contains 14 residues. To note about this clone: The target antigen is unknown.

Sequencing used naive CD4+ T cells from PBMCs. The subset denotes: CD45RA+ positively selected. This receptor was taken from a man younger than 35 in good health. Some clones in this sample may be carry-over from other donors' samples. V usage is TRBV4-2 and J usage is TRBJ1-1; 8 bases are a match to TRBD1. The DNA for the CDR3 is TGTGCCAGCAGCCCCGGGACAGGCGGGACTGAAGCTTTCTTT. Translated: CASSPGTGGTEAFF.